The 20 T cell receptor beta chains below all came from one sample that was sequenced in a study of blood T cell repertoires in COVID-19. Clones were sequenced by immunoSEQ multiplex PCR, and TCRdb holds only the in-frame ones, with some missing. The sample has about 98,000 clones, around nine tenths seen once. Input material: peripheral blood. The receptors were gathered from a man in his fifties or sixties with active or convalescent COVID-19.

CDR3 amino acids: CASRAPGQEGETQYF. The CDR3 DNA sequence: TGTGCCAGCAGAGCCCCGGGACAGGAAGGAGAGACCCAGTACTTC. The V and J genes are TRBV28 and TRBJ2-5; 8 bases are shared with TRBD1. With V trimmed by 6 bases and J by 4 bases, 10 bases remained unmatched. CDR1 and CDR2 from the germline V gene are MDHEN and SYDVKM. This CDR3 has 15 amino acids.

V is TRBV30 and J is TRBJ2-2, with a possible D match to TRBD2 (6 bases). Germline V gives CDR1 GTSNPN, CDR2 SVGIG (reference sequence). The CDR3 covers 13 residues. V shed 0 bases and J shed 4 bases, with 6 bases lying between them. CDR3 sequence (DNA): TGTGCCTGGAGTGTGGGAGGCACCGGGGAGCTGTTTTTT. The encoded protein is CAWSVGGTGELFF.

J is TRBJ2-3 and V is TRBV6-5; 9 bases are a match to TRBD2. The CDR3 is 13 amino acids. Per the germline V gene, CDR1 is MNHEY and CDR2 is SVGAGI. The CDR3 DNA reads TGTGCGAGCTCAGCTAGCGGGGAGGGTACGCAGTATTTT. Translated, it gives CASSASGEGTQYF.

This chain uses TRBV2 with TRBJ1-4; D is ambiguous. V was cut by 9 bases and J by 0 bases, with 8 bases left in between. The germline CDR1 and CDR2 sequences are SNHLY and FYNNEI. The CDR3 totals 13 residues. This chain's CDR3 is CASRKATNEKLFF. CDR3 coding DNA: TGTGCCAGTAGAAAAGCAACTAATGAAAAACTGTTTTTT.

The DNA of the CDR3 is TGTGCCAGCAGCGTAGCTAGCCAGGGGGCAATTTCACCCCTCCACTTT. Encoded protein: CASSVASQGAISPLHF. The chain has TRBV9 and TRBJ1-6; 8 nucleotides line up with TRBD1. Germline V gives CDR1 SGDLS, CDR2 YYNGEE. The CDR3 covers 16 residues. J was trimmed by 9 bases and V by 0 bases; bases with no gene match: 8.

This chain links TRBV6-5 with TRBJ1-5; 7 nucleotides line up with TRBD1. The germline CDR1 and CDR2 sequences are MNHEY and SVGAGI. This CDR3 contains 15 residues. Trimming at V came to 0 bases and at J to 7 bases, leaving 6 bases not matched to a gene. The CDR3 is CASSYSEGAEQPQHF. In DNA form, the CDR3 reads TGTGCCAGCAGTTACTCGGAGGGGGCGGAACAGCCCCAGCATTTT.

The chain is built from TRBV5-5 and TRBJ1-6; D not resolved. Germline CDR1 SGHKS, CDR2 YYEKEE (reference sequence). The length of the CDR3 is 17 residues. Trimming shortened V by 0 bases and J by 5 bases, and 15 bases separated the two germline ends. This chain's CDR3 is CASSLALAAANNSPLHF. In DNA, the CDR3 is TGTGCCAGCAGCTTGGCCCTAGCTGCAGCGAATAATTCACCCCTCCACTTT.

This clone is a singleton in its sample. The chain combines TRBV23-1 with TRBJ2-2, with D perhaps TRBD2 (6 bases). TRBV23-1 is designated an ORF whose function remains uncertain. Trimming pared 3 bases from V and 2 bases from J, leaving 19 bases between. CDR3 length equals 18 residues. This CDR3 reads CASSHSVCGMLNTGELFF. CDR3 sequence (DNA): TGCGCCAGCAGTCACTCCGTCTGCGGGATGTTAAACACCGGGGAGCTGTTTTTT.

The chain links TRBV10-3 to TRBJ2-2; 11 nucleotides match TRBD1. V lost 0 bases, J lost 4 bases, and 1 base stayed unmatched. Germline V lookup: CDR1 ENHRY, CDR2 SYGVKD. The length of the CDR3 is 16 residues. The CDR3 here is CAISESDRGLTGELFF. DNA for the CDR3: TGTGCCATCAGTGAGTCGGACAGGGGGCTCACCGGGGAGCTGTTTTTT.

This clone is a singleton in its sample. In nucleotides, the CDR3 is TGTGCCAGCAGCCAAGGCGCAGGGGGAGGATATGGCTACACCTTC. Amino acids: CASSQGAGGGYGYTF. The chain joins TRBV14 to TRBJ1-2; 7 bases fit TRBD1. The germline CDR1 and CDR2 sequences are SGHDN and FVKESK. This CDR3 comprises 15 residues. V shed 1 base, J shed 5 bases, and the junction held 7 bases outside the gene matches.

This sequence joins TRBV11-2 and TRBJ2-1; tentative D call: TRBD1 (6 bases). This CDR3 contains 16 residues. Trimming left V 1 base short and J 7 bases short, with 17 bases between. CDR1 and CDR2 (germline): SGHAT, FQNNGV. The CDR3 here is CASSLVGRGEWNEQFF. In DNA, the CDR3 is TGTGCCAGCAGCTTAGTAGGCAGGGGAGAGTGGAATGAGCAGTTCTTC.

This clone was observed a handful of times. The chain links TRBV28 to TRBJ2-5; 8 nucleotides agree with TRBD2. Trimming at V came to 6 bases and at J to 0 bases, leaving 6 bases not matched to a gene. CDR3 length: 15 amino acids. CDR1 is MDHEN and CDR2 is SYDVKM in the germline V gene. CDR3 sequence reads: CASRPERGHQETQYF. The CDR3 DNA reads TGTGCCAGCAGACCAGAGCGGGGGCACCAAGAGACCCAGTACTTC.

The rearrangement links TRBV15 to TRBJ2-5; TRBD1 might be the D (5 bases). Trimming removed 0 bases at V and 4 bases at J, with 12 bases between. The CDR3 spans 15 residues. Germline CDR1 and CDR2: LNHNV and YYDKDF (reference sequence). DNA of the CDR3: TGTGCCACCAGCAGAGACCCCCAGGGTTCAGAGACCCAGTACTTC. Translating it yields CATSRDPQGSETQYF.

This chain connects TRBV24-1 to TRBJ1-6; perhaps TRBD1 as D (6 bases). Trimming shortened V by 4 bases and J by 6 bases, and 9 bases separated the two germline ends. CDR3 size: 14 residues. Germline loops: CDR1 KGHDR, CDR2 SFDVKD. The CDR3 protein is CATSDRGRNSPLHF. The DNA of the CDR3 is TGTGCCACCAGTGACAGGGGCCGTAATTCACCCCTCCACTTT.

CDR3 nucleotide sequence: TGTGCCAGCAGGGGAGGAGCTGGAAACACCATATATTTT. Encoded protein: CASRGGAGNTIYF. V and J are TRBV7-9 and TRBJ1-3; unclear D gene. CDR3 length: 13 residues. The germline gives CDR1 SEHNR, CDR2 FQNEAQ (reference sequence). Trimming took 6 bases from V and 2 from J, leaving 8 bases between them.

The V call is TRBV15, the J call TRBJ2-5; weak D call: TRBD1 (6 bases). Germline loops: CDR1 LNHNV, CDR2 YYDKDF (reference sequence). CDR3 length: 15 residues. V was clipped by 6 bases and J by 2 bases, with 16 bases between them. CDR3 amino acids: CATRAPGTLQETQYF. In DNA, the CDR3 is TGTGCCACCAGGGCCCCCGGGACACTTCAAGAGACCCAGTACTTC. Using reference TRBV15 and TRBJ2-5 for the parts outside the CDR3, the full variable domain is DAMVIQNPRYQVTQFGKPVTLSCSQTLNHNVMYWYQQKSSQAPKLLFHYYDKDFNNEADTPDNFQSRRPNTSFCFLDIRSPGLGDTAMYLCATRAPGTLQETQYFGPGTRLLVL.

J is TRBJ2-7 and V is TRBV7-9, with D possibly matching TRBD2 (6 bases). Trimming took 4 bases from V and 1 from J, leaving 14 bases between them. CDR1 and CDR2 (germline): SEHNR, FQNEAQ (reference sequence). The CDR3 covers 15 residues. For the CDR3, the DNA is TGTGCCAGCAGCTCGCGGGGCGGAGATTCCTACGAGCAGTACTTC. Translated: CASSSRGGDSYEQYF.

J is TRBJ2-5 and V is TRBV24-1; 8 bases agree with TRBD2. V lost 4 bases and J lost 5; bases outside the gene matches: 8. This CDR3 region has 15 residues. Per the germline V gene, CDR1 is KGHDR and CDR2 is SFDVKD. CDR3: CATSDPSGGPETQYF. The CDR3 nucleotides read TGTGCCACCAGTGACCCCAGCGGGGGACCGGAGACCCAGTACTTC.

CDR3 residues: CASSLAGQGRETQYF. The CDR3 DNA sequence: TGTGCCAGCAGCTTAGCGGGACAGGGGCGGGAGACCCAGTACTTC. V usage is TRBV11-3 and J usage is TRBJ2-5; 10 nucleotides agree with TRBD1. Germline lookup yields CDR1 SGHNT and CDR2 YENEEA. The V gene end was trimmed by 1 base and the J gene end by 5 bases; junction bases not matched to a gene: 4. This CDR3 region has 15 residues.

This chain uses TRBV5-4 with TRBJ2-5; TRBD2 matches 9 bases. CDR1 and CDR2 from the germline V gene are SGHNT and YYREEE (reference sequence). This CDR3 spans 14 amino acids. The V gene end was trimmed by 4 bases and the J gene end by 5 bases; junction bases not matched to a gene: 6. The CDR3 region has the DNA TGTGCCAGCAGCCGCGGGGGGGCGGGGGAGACCCAGTACTTC. Its protein product is CASSRGGAGETQYF.